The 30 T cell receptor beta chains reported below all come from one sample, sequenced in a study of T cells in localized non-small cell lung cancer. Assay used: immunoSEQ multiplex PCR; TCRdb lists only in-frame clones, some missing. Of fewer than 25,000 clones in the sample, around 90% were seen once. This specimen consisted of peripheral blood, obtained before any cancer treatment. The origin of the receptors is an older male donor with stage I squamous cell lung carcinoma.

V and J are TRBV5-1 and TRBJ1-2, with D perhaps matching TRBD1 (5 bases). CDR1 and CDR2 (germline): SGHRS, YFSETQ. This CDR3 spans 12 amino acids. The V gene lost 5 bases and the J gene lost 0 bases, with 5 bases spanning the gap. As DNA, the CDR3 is TGCGCCAGCAGGACAGCTAACTATGGCTACACCTTC. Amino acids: CASRTANYGYTF.

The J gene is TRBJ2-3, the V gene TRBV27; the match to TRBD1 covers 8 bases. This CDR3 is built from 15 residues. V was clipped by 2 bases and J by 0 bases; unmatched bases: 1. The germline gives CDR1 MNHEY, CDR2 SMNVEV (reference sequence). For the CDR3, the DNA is TGTGCCAGCAGTTTAGGACAGGGAAGCACAGATACGCAGTATTTT. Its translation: CASSLGQGSTDTQYF.

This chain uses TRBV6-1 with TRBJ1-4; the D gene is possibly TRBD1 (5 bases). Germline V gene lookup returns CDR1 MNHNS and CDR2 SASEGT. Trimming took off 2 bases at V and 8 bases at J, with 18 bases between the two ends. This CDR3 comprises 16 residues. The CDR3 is CASSEKDITGGEKLFF. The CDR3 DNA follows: TGTGCCAGCAGTGAAAAGGACATAACGGGGGGAGAAAAACTGTTTTTT.

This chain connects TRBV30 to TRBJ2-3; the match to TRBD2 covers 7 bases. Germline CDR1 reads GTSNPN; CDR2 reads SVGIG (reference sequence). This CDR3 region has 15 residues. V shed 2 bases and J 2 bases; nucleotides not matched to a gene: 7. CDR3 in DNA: TGTGCCTGGAGTTGGGCGCGGGGGTCCACAGATACGCAGTATTTT. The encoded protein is CAWSWARGSTDTQYF.

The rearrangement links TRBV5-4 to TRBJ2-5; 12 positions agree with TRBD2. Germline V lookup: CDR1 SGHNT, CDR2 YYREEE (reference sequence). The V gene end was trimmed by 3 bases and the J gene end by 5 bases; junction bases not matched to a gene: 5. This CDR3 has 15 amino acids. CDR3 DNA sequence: TGTGCCAGCAGCTCTAGCGGGGGGGCTTGGGAGACCCAGTACTTC. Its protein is CASSSSGGAWETQYF.

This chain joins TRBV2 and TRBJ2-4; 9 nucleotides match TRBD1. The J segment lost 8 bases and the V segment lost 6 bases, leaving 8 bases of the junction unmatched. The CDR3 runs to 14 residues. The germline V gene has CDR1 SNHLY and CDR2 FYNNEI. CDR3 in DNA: TGTGCCAGCAGGGATCAGGGACAGGGAGACATTCAGTACTTC. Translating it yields CASRDQGQGDIQYF. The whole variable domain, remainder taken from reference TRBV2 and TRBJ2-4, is EPEVTQTPSHQVTQMGQEVILRCVPISNHLYFYWYRQILGQKVEFLVSFYNNEISEKSEIFDDQFSVERPDGSNFTLKIRSTKLEDSAMYFCASRDQGQGDIQYFGAGTRLSVL.

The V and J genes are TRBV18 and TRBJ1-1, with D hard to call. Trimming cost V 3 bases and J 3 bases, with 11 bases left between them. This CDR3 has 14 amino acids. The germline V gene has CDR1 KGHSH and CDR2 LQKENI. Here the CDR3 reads CASSPDTRDTEAFF. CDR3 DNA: TGTGCCAGCTCACCCGACACTCGAGACACTGAAGCTTTCTTT.

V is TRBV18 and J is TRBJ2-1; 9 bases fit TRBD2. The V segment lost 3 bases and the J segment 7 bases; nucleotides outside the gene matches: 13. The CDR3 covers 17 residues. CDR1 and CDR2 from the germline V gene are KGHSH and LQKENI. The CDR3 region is CASSPLSGSGGSNEQFF. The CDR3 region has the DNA TGTGCCAGCTCACCCCTATCGGGTAGCGGGGGTTCTAATGAGCAGTTCTTC.

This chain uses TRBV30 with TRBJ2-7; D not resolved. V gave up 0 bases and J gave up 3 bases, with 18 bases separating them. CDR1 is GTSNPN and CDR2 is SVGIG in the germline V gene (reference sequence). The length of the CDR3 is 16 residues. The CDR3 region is CAWSVASRALLYEQYF. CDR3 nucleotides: TGTGCCTGGAGTGTAGCATCTAGGGCCTTACTCTACGAGCAGTACTTC. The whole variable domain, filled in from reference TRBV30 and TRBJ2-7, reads SQTIHQWPATLVQPVGSPLSLECTVEGTSNPNLYWYRQAAGRGLQLLFYSVGIGQISSEVPQNLSASRPQDRQFILSSKKLLLSDSGFYLCAWSVASRALLYEQYFGPGTRLTVT.

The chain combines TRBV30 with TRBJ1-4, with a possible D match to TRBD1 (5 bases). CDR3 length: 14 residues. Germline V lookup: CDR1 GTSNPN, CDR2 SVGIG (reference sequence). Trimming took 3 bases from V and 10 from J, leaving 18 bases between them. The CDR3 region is CAWRPGTTYGKLFF. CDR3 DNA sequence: TGTGCCTGGAGGCCCGGGACGACCTATGGAAAACTGTTTTTT.

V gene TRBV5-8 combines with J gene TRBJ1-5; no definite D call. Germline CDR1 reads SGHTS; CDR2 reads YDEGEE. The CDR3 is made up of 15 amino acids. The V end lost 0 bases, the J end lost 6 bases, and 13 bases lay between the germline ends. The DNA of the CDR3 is TGTGCCAGCAGCTTGGCGGGTGGATTTGGTCAGCCCCAGCATTTT. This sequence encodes CASSLAGGFGQPQHF. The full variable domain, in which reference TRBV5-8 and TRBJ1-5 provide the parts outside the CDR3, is EAGVTQSPTHLIKTRGQQATLRCSPISGHTSVYWYQQALGLGLQFLLWYDEGEERNRGNFPPRFSGRQFPNYSSELNVNALELEDSALYLCASSLAGGFGQPQHFGDGTRLSIL.

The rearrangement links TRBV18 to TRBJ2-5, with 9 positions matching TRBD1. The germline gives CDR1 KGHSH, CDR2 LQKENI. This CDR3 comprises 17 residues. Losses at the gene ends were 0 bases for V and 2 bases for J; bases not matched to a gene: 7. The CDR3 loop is CASSPPPGTGRQETQYF. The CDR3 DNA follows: TGTGCCAGCTCACCACCCCCTGGGACAGGGAGACAAGAGACCCAGTACTTC. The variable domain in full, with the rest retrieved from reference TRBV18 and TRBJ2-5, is NAGVMQNPRHLVRRRGQEARLRCSPMKGHSHVYWYRQLPEEGLKFMVYLQKENIIDESGMPKERFSAEFPKEGPSILRIQQVVRGDSAAYFCASSPPPGTGRQETQYFGPGTRLLVL.

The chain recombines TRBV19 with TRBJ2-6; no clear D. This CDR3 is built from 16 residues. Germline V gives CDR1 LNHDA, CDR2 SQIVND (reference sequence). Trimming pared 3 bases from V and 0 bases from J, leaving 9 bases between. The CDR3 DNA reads TGTGCCAGTAGTATCCAGACGTTCTCTGGGGCCAACGTCCTGACTTTC. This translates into CASSIQTFSGANVLTF.

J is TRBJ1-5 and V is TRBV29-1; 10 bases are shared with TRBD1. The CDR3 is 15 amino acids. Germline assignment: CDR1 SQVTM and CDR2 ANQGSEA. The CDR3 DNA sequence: TGCAGTGCTATTACCGGGACAGGGGTGGGACAGCCCCAGCATTTT. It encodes CSAITGTGVGQPQHF. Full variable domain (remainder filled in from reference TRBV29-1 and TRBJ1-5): SAVISQKPSRDICQRGTSLTIQCQVDSQVTMMFWYRQQPGQSLTLIATANQGSEATYESGFVIDKFPISRPNLTFSTLTVSNMSPEDSSIYLCSAITGTGVGQPQHFGDGTRLSIL.

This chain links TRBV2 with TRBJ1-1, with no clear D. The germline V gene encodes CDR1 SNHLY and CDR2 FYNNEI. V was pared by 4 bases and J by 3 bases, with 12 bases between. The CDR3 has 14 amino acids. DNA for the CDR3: TGTGCCAGCAGTGTAAGGGAGATGTACACTGAAGCTTTCTTT. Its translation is CASSVREMYTEAFF. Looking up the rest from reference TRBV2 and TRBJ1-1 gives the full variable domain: EPEVTQTPSHQVTQMGQEVILRCVPISNHLYFYWYRQILGQKVEFLVSFYNNEISEKSEIFDDQFSVERPDGSNFTLKIRSTKLEDSAMYFCASSVREMYTEAFFGQGTRLTVV.

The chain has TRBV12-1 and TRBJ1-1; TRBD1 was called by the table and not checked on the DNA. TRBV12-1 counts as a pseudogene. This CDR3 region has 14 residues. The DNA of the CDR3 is TGTGCCAGCAGCTGCGGACAGGGAATCACTGAAGCTTTCTTT. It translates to CASSCGQGITEAFF.

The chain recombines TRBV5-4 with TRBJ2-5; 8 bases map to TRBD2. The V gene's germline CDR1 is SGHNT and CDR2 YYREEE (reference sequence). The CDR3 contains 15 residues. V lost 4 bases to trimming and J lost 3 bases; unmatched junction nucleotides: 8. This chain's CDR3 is CASSRELAGKETQYF. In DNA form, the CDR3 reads TGTGCCAGCAGCCGAGAGTTAGCGGGGAAAGAGACCCAGTACTTC.

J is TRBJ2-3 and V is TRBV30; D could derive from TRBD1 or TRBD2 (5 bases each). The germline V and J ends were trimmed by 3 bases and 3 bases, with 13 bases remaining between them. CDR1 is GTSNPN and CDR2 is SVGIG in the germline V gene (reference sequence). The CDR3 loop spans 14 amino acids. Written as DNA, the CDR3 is TGTGCCTGGAGCCTGGGGGAAATAACAGATACGCAGTATTTT. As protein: CAWSLGEITDTQYF.

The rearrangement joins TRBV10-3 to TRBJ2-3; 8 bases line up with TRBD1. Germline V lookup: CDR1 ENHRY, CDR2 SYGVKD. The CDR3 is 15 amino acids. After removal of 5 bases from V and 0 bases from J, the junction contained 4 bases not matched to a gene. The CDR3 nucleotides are TGTGCCATCAGTAGGGGACAGGAAAGCACAGATACGCAGTATTTT. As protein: CAISRGQESTDTQYF.

The CDR3 region is CASSPQGATEAFF. The CDR3 DNA reads as TGTGCCAGCTCACCTCAGGGGGCCACTGAAGCTTTCTTT. The rearrangement uses TRBV18 and TRBJ1-1, with 8 bases that match TRBD1. Looked up from germline, CDR1 is KGHSH and CDR2 is LQKENI. V trimming: 3 bases; J trimming: 4 bases; junction bases outside the gene matches: 1. The CDR3 length is 13 residues.

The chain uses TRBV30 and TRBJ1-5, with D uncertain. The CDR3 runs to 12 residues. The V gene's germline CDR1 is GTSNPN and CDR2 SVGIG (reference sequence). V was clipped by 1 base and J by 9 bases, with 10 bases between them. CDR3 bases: TGTGCCTGGAGTGAAGTCTCGTCGCCCCAGCATTTT. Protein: CAWSEVSSPQHF.

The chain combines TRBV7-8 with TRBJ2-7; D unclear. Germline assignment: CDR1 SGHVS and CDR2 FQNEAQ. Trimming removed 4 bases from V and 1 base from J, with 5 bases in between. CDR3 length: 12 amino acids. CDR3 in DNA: TGTGCCAGCAGCTCTCATTCCTACGAGCAGTACTTC. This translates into CASSSHSYEQYF.

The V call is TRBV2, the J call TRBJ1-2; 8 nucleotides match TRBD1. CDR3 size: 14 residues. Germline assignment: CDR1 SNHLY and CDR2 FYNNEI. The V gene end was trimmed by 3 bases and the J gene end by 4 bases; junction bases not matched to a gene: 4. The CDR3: CASSERTGGYGYTF. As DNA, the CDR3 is TGTGCCAGCAGTGAGCGAACAGGGGGCTATGGCTACACCTTC.

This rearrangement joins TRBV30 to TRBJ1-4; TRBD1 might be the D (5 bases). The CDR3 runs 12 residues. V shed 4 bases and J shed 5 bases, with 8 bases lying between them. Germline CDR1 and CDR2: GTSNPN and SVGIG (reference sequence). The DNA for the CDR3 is TGTGCCTGGACCAGGGTAAATGAAAAACTGTTTTTT. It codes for CAWTRVNEKLFF.

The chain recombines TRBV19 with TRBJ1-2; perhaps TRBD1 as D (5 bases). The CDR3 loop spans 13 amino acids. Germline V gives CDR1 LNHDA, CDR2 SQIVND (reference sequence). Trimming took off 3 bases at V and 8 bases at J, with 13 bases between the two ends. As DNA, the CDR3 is TGTGCCAGTAGTATCGGGGGTGGTTGGGGCTACACCTTC. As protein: CASSIGGGWGYTF.

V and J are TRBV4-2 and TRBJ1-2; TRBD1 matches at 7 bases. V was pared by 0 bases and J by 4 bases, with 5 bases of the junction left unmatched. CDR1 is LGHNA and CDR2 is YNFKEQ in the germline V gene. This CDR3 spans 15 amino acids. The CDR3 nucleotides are TGTGCCAGCAGCCAAGATCAGCGACAGGGCTATGGCTACACCTTC. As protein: CASSQDQRQGYGYTF.

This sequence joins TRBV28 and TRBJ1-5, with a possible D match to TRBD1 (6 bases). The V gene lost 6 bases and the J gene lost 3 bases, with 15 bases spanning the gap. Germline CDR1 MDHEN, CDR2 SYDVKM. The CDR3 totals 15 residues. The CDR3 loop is CASRTMNRDNQPQHF. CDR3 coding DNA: TGTGCCAGCAGAACTATGAACAGGGACAATCAGCCCCAGCATTTT.

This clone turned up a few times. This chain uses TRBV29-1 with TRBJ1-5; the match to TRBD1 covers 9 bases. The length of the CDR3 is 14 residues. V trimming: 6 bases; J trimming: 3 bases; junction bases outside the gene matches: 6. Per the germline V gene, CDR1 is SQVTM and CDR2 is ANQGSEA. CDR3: CSVSQGANNQPQHF. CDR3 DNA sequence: TGCAGCGTCTCACAGGGGGCCAACAATCAGCCCCAGCATTTT.

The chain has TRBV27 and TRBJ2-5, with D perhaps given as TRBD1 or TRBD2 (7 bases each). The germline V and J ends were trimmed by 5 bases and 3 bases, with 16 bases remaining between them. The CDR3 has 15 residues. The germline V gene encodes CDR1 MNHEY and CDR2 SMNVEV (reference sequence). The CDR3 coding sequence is TGTGCCAGCAGTAAGCGGGACAGCCTAGAAGAGACCCAGTACTTC. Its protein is CASSKRDSLEETQYF.

CDR3 sequence: CASSFSTDTQYF. DNA of the CDR3: TGTGCCAGCTCATTTAGCACAGATACGCAGTATTTT. The V gene is TRBV18, the J gene TRBJ2-3; D gene uncertain. V lost 5 bases and J lost 0, with 3 bases in between. Germline V gives CDR1 KGHSH, CDR2 LQKENI. The CDR3 consists of 12 residues.